This TCR beta chain appears in the sequencing data of a study of blood T cell repertoires in COVID-19. Across the whole study: The analysed material was cDNA or gDNA that came from T cells, B-cell-depleted T cells, or PBMCs.

Followed over time, Seattle patients had been enrolled while infection was active. Assay used: immunoSEQ multiplex PCR; TCRdb lists only in-frame clones, some missing. This sample has approximately 290,000 clones, with 84% found just once. Trimming took 1 base from V and 6 from J, leaving 8 bases between them. CDR3 length: 13 amino acids. Per the germline V gene, CDR1 is SGDLS and CDR2 is YYNGEE. The TCR originated in a person between 70 and 80 years old with COVID-19, enrolled during active disease. The chain employs TRBV9 and TRBJ1-3, with no clear D. The sequencing input was peripheral blood. The CDR3 sequence is CASSVNEENTIYF. The CDR3 bases are TGTGCCAGCAGCGTAAATGAGGAAAACACCATATATTTT.